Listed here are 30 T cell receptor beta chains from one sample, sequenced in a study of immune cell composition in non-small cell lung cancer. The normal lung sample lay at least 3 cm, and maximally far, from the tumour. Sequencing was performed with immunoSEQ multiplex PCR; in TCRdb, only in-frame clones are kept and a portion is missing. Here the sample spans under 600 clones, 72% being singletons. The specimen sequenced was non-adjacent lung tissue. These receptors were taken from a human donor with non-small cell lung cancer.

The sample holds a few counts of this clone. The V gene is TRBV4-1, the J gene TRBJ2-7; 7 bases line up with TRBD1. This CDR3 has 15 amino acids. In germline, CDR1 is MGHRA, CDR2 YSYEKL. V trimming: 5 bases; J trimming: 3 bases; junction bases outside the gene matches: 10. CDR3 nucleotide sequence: TGCGCCAGCAGCTCCACCTCGACAGGGAACTACGAGCAGTACTTC. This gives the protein CASSSTSTGNYEQYF.

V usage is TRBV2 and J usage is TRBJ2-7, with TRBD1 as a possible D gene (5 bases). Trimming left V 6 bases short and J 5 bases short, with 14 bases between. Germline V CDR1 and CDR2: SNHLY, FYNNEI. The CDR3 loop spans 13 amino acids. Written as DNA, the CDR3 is TGTGCCAGCAGCCCCAGGGTGTTCAACGAGCAGTACTTC. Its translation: CASSPRVFNEQYF.

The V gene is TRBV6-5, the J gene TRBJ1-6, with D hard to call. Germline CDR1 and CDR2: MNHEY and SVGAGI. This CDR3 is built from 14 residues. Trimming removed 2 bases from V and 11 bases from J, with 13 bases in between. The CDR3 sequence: CASSYQVEGTPLHF. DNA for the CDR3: TGTGCCAGCAGTTACCAGGTCGAGGGTACACCCCTCCACTTT.

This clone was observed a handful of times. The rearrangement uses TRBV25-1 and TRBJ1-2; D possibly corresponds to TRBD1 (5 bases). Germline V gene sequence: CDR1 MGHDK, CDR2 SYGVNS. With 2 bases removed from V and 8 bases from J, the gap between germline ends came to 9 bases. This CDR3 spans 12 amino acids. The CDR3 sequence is CASSEGGSGYTF. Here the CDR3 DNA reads TGTGCCAGCAGTGAAGGGGGTTCCGGCTACACCTTC.

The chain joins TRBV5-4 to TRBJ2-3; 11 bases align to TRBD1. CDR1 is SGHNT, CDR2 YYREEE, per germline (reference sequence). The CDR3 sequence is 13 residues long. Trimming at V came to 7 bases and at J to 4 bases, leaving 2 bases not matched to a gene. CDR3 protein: CASRTGGSDTQYF. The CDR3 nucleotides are TGTGCCAGCCGGACAGGGGGCTCAGATACGCAGTATTTT. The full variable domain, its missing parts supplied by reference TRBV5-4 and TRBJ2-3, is ETGVTQSPTHLIKTRGQQVTLRCSSQSGHNTVSWYQQALGQGPQFIFQYYREEENGRGNFPPRFSGLQFPNYSSELNVNALELDDSALYLCASRTGGSDTQYFGPGTRLTVL.

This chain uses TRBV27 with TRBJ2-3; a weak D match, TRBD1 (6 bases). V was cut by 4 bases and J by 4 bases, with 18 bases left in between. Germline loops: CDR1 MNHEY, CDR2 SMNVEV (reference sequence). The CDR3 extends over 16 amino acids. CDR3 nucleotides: TGTGCCAGCAGTTCGACAGGAGGTCCGAGGGCAGATACGCAGTATTTT. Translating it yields CASSSTGGPRADTQYF.

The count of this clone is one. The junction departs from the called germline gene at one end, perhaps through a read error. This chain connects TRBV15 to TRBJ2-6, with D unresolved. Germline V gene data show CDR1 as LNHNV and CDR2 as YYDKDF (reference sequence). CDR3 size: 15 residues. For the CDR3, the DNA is TGTGCCACCGGCAGGTCTCGCTCTGGGGCCAACGTCCTGACTTTC. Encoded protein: CATGRSRSGANVLTF.

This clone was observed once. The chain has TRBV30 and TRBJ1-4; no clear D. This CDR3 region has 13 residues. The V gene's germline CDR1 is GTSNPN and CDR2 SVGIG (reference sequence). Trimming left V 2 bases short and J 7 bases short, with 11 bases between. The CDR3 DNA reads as TGTGCCTGGAGTTTAGGGCGGGGTGAAAAACTGTTTTTT. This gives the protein CAWSLGRGEKLFF.

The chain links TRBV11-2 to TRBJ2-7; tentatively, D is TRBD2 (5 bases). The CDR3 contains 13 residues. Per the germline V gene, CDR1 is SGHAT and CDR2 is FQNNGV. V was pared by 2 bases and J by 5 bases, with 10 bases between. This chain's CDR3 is CASSLNLSDEQYF. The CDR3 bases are TGTGCCAGCAGCTTAAACCTTAGCGACGAGCAGTACTTC. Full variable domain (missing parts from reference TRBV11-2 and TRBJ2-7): EAGVAQSPRYKIIEKRQSVAFWCNPISGHATLYWYQQILGQGPKLLIQFQNNGVVDDSQLPKDRFSAERLKGVDSTLKIQPAKLEDSAVYLCASSLNLSDEQYFGPGTRLTVT.

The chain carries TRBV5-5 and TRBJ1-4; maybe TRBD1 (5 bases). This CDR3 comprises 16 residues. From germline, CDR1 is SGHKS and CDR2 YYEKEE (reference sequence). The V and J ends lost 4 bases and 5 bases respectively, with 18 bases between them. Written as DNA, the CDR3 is TGTGCCAGCAGCCAAGATTTATTGGGGCCGAATGAAAAACTGTTTTTT. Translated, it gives CASSQDLLGPNEKLFF.

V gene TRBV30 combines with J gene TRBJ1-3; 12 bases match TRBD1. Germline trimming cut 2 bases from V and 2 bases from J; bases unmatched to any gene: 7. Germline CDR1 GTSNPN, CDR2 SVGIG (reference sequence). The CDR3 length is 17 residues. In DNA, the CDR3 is TGTGCCTGGAGTAACTTGGGACAGGGGGCGGCTGGAAACACCATATATTTT. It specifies CAWSNLGQGAAGNTIYF.

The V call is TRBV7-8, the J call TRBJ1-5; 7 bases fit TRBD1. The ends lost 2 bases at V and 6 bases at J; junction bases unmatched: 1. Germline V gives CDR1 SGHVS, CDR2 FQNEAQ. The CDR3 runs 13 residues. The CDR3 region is CASSLRQGQPQHF. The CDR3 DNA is TGTGCCAGCAGCTTAAGACAGGGTCAGCCCCAGCATTTT.

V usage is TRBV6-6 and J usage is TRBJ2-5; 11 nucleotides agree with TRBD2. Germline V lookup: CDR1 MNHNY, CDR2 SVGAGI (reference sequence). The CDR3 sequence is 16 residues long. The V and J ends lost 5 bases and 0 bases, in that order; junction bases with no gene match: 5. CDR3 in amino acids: CASSTSSGRYQETQYF. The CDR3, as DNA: TGTGCCAGCAGTACATCTAGCGGGAGGTACCAAGAGACCCAGTACTTC.

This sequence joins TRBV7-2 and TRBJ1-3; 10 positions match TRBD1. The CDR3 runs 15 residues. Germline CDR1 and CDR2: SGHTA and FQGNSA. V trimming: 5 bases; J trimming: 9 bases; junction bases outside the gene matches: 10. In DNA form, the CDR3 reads TGTGCCAGCAGCGTTGACCGGGACAGGGGTACCACCATATATTTT. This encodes CASSVDRDRGTTIYF.

The CDR3 here is CASSLTGQGDYYGYTF. The CDR3, as DNA: TGTGCCAGCAGCTTAACGGGACAGGGGGACTACTATGGCTACACCTTC. The rearrangement links TRBV7-2 to TRBJ1-2; 11 bases match TRBD1. V dropped 2 bases and J dropped 3; count of bases not matched to a gene: 5. CDR3 length equals 16 residues. CDR1 is SGHTA, CDR2 FQGNSA, per germline. Together with reference TRBV7-2 and TRBJ1-2, the CDR3 gives the full variable domain: GAGVSQSPSNKVTEKGKDVELRCDPISGHTALYWYRQSLGQGLEFLIYFQGNSAPDKSGLPSDRFSAERTGGSVSTLTIQRTQQEDSAVYLCASSLTGQGDYYGYTFGSGTRLTVV.

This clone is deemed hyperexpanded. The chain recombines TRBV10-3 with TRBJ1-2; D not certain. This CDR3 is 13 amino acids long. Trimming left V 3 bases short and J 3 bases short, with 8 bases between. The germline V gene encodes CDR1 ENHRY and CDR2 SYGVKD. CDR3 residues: CAISDGLHYGYTF. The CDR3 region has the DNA TGTGCCATCAGTGACGGCCTGCACTATGGCTACACCTTC.

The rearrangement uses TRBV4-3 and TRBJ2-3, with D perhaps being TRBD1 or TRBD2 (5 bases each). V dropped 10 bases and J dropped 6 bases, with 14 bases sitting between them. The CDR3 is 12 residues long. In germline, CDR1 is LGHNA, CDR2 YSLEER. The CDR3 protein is CATRDLRDTQYF. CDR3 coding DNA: TGCGCCACCCGGGACCTAAGGGATACGCAGTATTTT.

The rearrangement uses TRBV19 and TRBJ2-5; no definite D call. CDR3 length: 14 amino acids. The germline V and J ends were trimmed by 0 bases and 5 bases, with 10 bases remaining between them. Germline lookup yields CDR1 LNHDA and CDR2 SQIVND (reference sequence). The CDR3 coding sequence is TGTGCCAGTAGTATAGACGTCACTGGGGAGACCCAGTACTTC. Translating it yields CASSIDVTGETQYF.

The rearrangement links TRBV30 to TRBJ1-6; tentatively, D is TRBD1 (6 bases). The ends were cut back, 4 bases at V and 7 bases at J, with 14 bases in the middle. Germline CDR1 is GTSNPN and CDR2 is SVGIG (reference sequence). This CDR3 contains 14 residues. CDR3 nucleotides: TGTGCCTGGAAACAGGGCCAGCCGAATTCACCCCTCCACTTT. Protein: CAWKQGQPNSPLHF.

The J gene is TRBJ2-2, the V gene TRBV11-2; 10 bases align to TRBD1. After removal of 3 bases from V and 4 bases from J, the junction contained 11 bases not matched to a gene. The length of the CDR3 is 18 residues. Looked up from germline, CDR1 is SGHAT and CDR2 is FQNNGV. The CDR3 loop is CASSFPGQGSRSTGELFF. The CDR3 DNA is TGTGCCAGCAGCTTCCCGGGACAGGGGTCTCGGAGCACCGGGGAGCTGTTTTTT. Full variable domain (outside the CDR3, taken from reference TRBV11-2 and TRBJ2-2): EAGVAQSPRYKIIEKRQSVAFWCNPISGHATLYWYQQILGQGPKLLIQFQNNGVVDDSQLPKDRFSAERLKGVDSTLKIQPAKLEDSAVYLCASSFPGQGSRSTGELFFGEGSRLTVL.

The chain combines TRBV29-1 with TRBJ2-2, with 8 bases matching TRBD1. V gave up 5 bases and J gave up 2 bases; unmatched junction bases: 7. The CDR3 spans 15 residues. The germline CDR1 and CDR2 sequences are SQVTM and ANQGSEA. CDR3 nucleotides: TGCAGCGTTCGTGGACAGGGAACAAACACCGGGGAGCTGTTTTTT. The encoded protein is CSVRGQGTNTGELFF.

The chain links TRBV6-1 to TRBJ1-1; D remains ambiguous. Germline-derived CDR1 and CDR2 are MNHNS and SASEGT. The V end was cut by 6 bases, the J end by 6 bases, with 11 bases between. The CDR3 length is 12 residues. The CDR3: CASSSLVAEAFF. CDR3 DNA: TGTGCCAGCAGCTCTCTTGTCGCTGAAGCTTTCTTT.

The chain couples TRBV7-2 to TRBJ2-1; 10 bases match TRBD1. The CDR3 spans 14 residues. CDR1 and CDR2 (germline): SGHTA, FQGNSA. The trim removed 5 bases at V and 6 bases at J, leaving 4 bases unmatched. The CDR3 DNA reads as TGTGCCAGCAGCCGGGACAGGGGCGGCAATGAGCAGTTCTTC. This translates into CASSRDRGGNEQFF.

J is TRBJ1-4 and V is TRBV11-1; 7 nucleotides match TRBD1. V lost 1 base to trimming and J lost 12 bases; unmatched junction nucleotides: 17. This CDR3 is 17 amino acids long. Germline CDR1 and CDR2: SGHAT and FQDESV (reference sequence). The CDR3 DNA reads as TGTGCCAGCAGCTTAGAGGGGGCCTCGGGGGCGAAAAGGGAACTGTTTTTT. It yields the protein CASSLEGASGAKRELFF. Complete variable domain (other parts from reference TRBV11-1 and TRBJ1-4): EAEVAQSPRYKITEKSQAVAFWCDPISGHATLYWYRQILGQGPELLVQFQDESVVDDSQLPKDRFSAERLKGVDSTLKIQPAELGDSAMYLCASSLEGASGAKRELFFGSGTQLSVL.

In nucleotides, the CDR3 is TGTGCCAGCAGCCTCGTCGAAGCGTGGGCAGATACGCAGTATTTT. It is translated as CASSLVEAWADTQYF. This chain uses TRBV11-3 with TRBJ2-3; D not resolved. Trimming removed 5 bases from V and 4 bases from J, with 16 bases in between. This CDR3 is 15 amino acids long. The V gene's germline CDR1 is SGHNT and CDR2 YENEEA.

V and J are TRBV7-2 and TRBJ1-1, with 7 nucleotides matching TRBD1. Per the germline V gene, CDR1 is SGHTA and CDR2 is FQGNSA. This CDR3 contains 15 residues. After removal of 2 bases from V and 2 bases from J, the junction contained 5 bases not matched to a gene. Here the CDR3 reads CASSLRGRRNTEAFF. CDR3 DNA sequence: TGTGCCAGCAGCTTAAGGGGGCGACGAAACACTGAAGCTTTCTTT.

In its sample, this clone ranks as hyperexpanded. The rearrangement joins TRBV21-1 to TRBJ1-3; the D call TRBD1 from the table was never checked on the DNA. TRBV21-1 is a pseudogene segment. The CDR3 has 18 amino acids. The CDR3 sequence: CASSKLIPGIASGNTIYF. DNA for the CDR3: TGTGCCAGCAGCAAATTAATCCCAGGGATCGCCTCTGGAAACACCATATATTTT.

Here the CDR3 reads CASSPSGGVSDTQYF. Here the CDR3 DNA reads TGTGCCAGCAGTCCTAGCGGGGGGGTTTCAGATACGCAGTATTTT. The chain couples TRBV6-5 to TRBJ2-3, with 12 bases fitting TRBD2. J lost 4 bases, V lost 5 bases, and 4 bases had no gene match. This CDR3 is built from 15 residues. Per the germline V gene, CDR1 is MNHEY and CDR2 is SVGAGI.

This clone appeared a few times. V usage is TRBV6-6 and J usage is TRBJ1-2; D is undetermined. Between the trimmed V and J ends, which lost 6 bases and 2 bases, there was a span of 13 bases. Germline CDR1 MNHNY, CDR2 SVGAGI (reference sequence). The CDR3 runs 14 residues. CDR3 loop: CASREDGSNYGYTF. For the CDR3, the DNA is TGTGCCAGCAGGGAGGACGGGTCGAACTATGGCTACACCTTC.

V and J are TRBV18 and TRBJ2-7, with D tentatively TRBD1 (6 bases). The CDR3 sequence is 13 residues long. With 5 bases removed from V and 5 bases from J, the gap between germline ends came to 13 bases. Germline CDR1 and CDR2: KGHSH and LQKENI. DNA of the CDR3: TGTGCCAGCTCATCGTACGGACAGAACGAGCAGTACTTC. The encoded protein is CASSSYGQNEQYF.